Listed here is a single T cell receptor beta chain. Its specificity is unknown. The study team obtained lesional scalp punch biopsies and peripheral blood from alopecia areata patients. PBMC-derived CD4+ and CD8+ T cells were sorted. Extracted RNA was reverse transcribed into cDNA, the sequencing template. Profiled with immunoSEQ multiplex PCR; TCRdb holds only in-frame clones, not every one. The sample lists roughly 140,000 clones; approximately 51% were seen once. This sample was included in a study of CD8+ T cells in alopecia areata. Overall study: Treated patients took oral tofacitinib at 5 to 10 mg twice daily.

Notes on the study in general: An increase in clonality over normal scalp was evident in lesional scalp, especially alopecia totalis/universalis.

The CDR3 has 15 residues. The germline gives CDR1 SNHLY, CDR2 FYNNEI. Losses at the gene ends were 0 bases for V and 3 bases for J; bases not matched to a gene: 5. The specimen was CD4+ T cells sorted from blood, collected at week 0. The chain couples TRBV2 to TRBJ2-7; TRBD2 aligns across 7 bases. This sequence was found in a human donor with alopecia areata. The DNA of the CDR3 is TGTGCCAGCAGTGAAGCGCGGGCGGGGGACTACGAGCAGTACTTC. Amino acids: CASSEARAGDYEQYF.